The present T cell receptor beta chain was sequenced within a study of OX40 agonist ivuxolimab in advanced cancers. Produced via immunoSEQ multiplex PCR; TCRdb's table is partial and in-frame only. Of roughly 100,000 clones detected, less than 90% appear once; the ten largest clones hold around 1.1%. Autoimmune disease history or systemic immunosuppression barred patients. This clone has a handful of counts. The material was CD4+ or CD8+ T cells sorted from blood, obtained in a trial of the OX40 agonist ivuxolimab. This clonotype originated in an adult with an advanced solid tumor such as melanoma, head and neck, liver or kidney cancer.

CDR3 region: CASSLDRRVGNYEQYF. CDR3 DNA: TGTGCCAGCAGCTTAGACCGCAGGGTTGGAAACTACGAGCAGTACTTC. V usage is TRBV7-2 and J usage is TRBJ2-7; tentative D call: TRBD1 (5 bases). The CDR3 is 16 amino acids. V was shortened by 1 base and J by 3 bases, with 16 bases between the two germline ends. CDR1 is SGHTA, CDR2 FQGNSA, per germline.